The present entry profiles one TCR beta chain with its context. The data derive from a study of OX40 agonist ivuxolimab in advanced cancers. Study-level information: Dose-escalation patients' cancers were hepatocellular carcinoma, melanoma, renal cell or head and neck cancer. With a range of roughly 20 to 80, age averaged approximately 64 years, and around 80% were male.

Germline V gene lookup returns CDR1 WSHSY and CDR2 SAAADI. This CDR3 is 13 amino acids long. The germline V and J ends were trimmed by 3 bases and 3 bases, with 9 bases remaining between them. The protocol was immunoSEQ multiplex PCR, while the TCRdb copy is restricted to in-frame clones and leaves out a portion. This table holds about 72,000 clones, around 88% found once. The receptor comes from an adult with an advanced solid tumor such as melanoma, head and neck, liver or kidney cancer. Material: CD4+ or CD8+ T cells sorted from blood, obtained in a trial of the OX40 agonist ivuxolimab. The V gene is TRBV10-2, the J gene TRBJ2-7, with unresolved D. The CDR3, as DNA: TGCGCCAGCAGTGATCCAGCAGTCTACGAGCAGTACTTC. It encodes CASSDPAVYEQYF.